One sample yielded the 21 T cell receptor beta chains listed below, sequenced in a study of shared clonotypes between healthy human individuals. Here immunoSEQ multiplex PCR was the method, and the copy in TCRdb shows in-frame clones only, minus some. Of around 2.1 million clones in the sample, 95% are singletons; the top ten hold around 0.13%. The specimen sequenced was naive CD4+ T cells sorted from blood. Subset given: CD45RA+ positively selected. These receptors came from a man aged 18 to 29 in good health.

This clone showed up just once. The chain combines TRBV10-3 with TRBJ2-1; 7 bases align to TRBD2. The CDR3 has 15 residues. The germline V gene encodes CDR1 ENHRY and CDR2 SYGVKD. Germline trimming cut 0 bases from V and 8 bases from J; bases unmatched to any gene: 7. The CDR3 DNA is TGTGCCATCAGTGAGTCAGCTAGCGGTTCATATGAGCAGTTCTTC. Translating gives CAISESASGSYEQFF.

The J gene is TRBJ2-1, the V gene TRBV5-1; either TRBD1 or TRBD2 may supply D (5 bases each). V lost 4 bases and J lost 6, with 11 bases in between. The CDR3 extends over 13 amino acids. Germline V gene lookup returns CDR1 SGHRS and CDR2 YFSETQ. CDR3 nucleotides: TGCGCCAGCAGCATGGGACCGGCCAATGAGCAGTTCTTC. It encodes CASSMGPANEQFF.

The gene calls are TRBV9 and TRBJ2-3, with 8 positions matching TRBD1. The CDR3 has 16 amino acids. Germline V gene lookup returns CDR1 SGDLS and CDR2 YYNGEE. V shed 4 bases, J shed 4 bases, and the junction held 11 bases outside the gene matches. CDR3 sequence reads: CASSPRGDRGADTQYF. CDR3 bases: TGTGCCAGCAGCCCCCGTGGAGACAGGGGAGCAGATACGCAGTATTTT.

The CDR3 nucleotides read TGTGCCAGCAGCACGCCTCCGGGACAGACAACCTTC. It encodes CASSTPPGQTTF. The chain couples TRBV9 to TRBJ1-2; 7 bases map to TRBD1. The V gene's germline CDR1 is SGDLS and CDR2 YYNGEE. V was clipped by 4 bases and J by 14 bases; unmatched bases: 11. CDR3 length equals 12 residues.

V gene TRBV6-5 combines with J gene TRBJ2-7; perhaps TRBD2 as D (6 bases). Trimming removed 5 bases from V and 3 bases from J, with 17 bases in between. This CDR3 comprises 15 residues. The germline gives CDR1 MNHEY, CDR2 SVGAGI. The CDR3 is CASSRRGRPNYEQYF. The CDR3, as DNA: TGTGCCAGCAGTAGGAGGGGCAGGCCGAACTACGAGCAGTACTTC.

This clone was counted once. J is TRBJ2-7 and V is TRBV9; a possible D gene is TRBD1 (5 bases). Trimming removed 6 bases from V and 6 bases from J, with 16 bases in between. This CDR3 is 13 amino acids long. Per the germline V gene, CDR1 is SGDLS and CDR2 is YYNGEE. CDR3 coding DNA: TGTGCCAGCACCGACTCCGACAGTGCCGAGCAGTACTTC. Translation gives CASTDSDSAEQYF.

The CDR3, as DNA: TGTGCCAGCAGTTACGAGGTACAGAGTCAAGAGACCCAGTACTTC. This gives the protein CASSYEVQSQETQYF. This chain uses TRBV6-6 with TRBJ2-5, with D unclear. Deletions cut 2 bases from V and 2 bases from J, with 12 bases between. Germline CDR1 and CDR2: MNHNY and SVGAGI (reference sequence). This CDR3 region has 15 residues.

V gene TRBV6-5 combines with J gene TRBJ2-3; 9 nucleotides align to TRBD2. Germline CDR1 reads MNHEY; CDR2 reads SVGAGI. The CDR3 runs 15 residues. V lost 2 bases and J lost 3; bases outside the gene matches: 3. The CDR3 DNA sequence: TGTGCCAGCAGTTACGTAGCGGGGGAGACAGATACGCAGTATTTT. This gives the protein CASSYVAGETDTQYF.

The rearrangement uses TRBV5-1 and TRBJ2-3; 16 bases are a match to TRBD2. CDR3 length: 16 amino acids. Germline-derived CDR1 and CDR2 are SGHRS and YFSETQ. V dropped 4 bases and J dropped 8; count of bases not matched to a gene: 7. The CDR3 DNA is TGCGCCAGCAGCCCGTCGGGACTAGCGGGAGGGAGTACGCAGTATTTT. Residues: CASSPSGLAGGSTQYF. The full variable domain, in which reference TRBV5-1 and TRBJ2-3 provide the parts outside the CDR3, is KAGVTQTPRYLIKTRGQQVTLSCSPISGHRSVSWYQQTPGQGLQFLFEYFSETQRNKGNFPGRFSGRQFSNSRSEMNVSTLELGDSALYLCASSPSGLAGGSTQYFGPGTRLTVL.

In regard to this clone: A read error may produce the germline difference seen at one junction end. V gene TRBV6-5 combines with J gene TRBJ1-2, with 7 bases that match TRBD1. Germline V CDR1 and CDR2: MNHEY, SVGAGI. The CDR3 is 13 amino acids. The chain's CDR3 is CASSPDRDRGHTF. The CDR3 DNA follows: TGTGCCAGCAGTCCTGACAGGGACCGTGGCCACACCTTC.

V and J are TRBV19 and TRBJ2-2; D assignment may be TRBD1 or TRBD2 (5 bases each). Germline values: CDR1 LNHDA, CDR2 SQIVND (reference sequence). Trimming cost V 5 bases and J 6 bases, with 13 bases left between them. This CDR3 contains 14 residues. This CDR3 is CASSARELAGELFF. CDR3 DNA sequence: TGTGCCAGTAGTGCCAGGGAGTTGGCCGGGGAGCTGTTTTTT.

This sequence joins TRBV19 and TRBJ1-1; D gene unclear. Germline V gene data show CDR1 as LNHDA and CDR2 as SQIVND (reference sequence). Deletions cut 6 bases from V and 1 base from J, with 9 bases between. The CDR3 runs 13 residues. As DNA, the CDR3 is TGTGCCAGTAGCGACATAACGAACACTGAAGCTTTCTTT. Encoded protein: CASSDITNTEAFF.

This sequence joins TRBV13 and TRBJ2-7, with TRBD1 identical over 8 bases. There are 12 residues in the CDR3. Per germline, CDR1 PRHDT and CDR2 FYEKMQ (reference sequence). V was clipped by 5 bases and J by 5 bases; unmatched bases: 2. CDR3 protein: CASSRTGHEQYF. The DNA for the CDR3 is TGTGCCAGCAGCCGGACAGGGCACGAGCAGTACTTC.

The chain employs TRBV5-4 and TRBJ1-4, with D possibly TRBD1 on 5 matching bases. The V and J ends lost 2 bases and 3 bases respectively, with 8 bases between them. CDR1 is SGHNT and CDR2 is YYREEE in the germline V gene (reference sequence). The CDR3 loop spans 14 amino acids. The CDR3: CASSFAGPNEKLFF. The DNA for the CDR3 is TGTGCCAGCAGCTTCGCAGGGCCTAATGAAAAACTGTTTTTT.

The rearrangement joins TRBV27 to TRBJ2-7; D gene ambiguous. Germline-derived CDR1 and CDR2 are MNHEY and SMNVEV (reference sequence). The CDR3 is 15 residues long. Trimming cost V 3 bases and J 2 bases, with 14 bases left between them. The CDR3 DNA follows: TGTGCCAGCAGTTTTAAGGCAGGCGATCCCTACGAGCAGTACTTC. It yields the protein CASSFKAGDPYEQYF.

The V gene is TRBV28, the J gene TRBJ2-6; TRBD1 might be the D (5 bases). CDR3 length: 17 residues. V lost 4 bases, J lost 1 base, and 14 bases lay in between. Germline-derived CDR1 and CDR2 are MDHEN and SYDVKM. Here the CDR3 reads CASSSQVDISGANVLTF. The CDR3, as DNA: TGTGCCAGCAGTTCACAGGTCGATATTTCTGGGGCCAACGTCCTGACTTTC. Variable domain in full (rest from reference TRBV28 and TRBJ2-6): DVKVTQSSRYLVKRTGEKVFLECVQDMDHENMFWYRQDPGLGLRLIYFSYDVKMKEKGDIPEGYSVSREKKERFSLILESASTNQTSMYLCASSSQVDISGANVLTFGAGSRLTVL.

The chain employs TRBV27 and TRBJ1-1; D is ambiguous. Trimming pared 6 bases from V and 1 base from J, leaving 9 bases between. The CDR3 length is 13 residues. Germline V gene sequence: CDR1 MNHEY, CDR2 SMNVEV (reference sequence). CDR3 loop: CASSHNRNTEAFF. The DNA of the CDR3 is TGTGCCAGCAGCCACAACCGGAACACTGAAGCTTTCTTT.

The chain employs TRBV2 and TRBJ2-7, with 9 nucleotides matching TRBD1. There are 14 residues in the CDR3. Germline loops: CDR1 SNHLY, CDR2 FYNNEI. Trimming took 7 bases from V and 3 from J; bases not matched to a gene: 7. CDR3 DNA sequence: TGTGCCAGCACTCAGAGACAGGGGGTCTACGAGCAGTACTTC. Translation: CASTQRQGVYEQYF.

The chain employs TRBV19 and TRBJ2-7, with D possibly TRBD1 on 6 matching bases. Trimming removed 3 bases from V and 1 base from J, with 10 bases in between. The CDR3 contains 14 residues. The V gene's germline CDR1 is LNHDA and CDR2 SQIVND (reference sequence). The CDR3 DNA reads TGTGCCAGTAGTATCGGGACACCATCCTACGAGCAGTACTTC. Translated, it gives CASSIGTPSYEQYF. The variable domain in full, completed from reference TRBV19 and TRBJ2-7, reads DGGITQSPKYLFRKEGQNVTLSCEQNLNHDAMYWYRQDPGQGLRLIYYSQIVNDFQKGDIAEGYSVSREKKESFPLTVTSAQKNPTAFYLCASSIGTPSYEQYFGPGTRLTVT.

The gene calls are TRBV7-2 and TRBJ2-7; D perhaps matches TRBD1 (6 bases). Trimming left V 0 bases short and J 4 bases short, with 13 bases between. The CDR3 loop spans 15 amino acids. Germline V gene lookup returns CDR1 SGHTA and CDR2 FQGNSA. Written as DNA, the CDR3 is TGTGCCAGCAGCTTAGCTCCAGGGGCAGCTTACGAGCAGTACTTC. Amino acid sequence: CASSLAPGAAYEQYF.

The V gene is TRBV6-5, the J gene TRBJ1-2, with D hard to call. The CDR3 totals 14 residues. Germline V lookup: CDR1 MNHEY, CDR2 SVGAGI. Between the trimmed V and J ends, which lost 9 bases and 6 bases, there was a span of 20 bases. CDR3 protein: CASQPSSGSDGYTF. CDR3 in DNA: TGTGCCAGTCAGCCTTCGTCGGGGAGTGATGGCTACACCTTC.